The rows below give T cell receptor beta chains drawn from one sample of a study of breast tumors, draining lymph nodes, adjacent tissues. One entry per CDR3 protein results from TCRdb running MiXCR on the multiplex PCR reads. The sample includes hundreds of thousands of distinct CDR3 sequences, approximately 31% seen only once; the top ten take about 1.4%. Sequencing input: axillary lymph node tissue. All receptors come from a female donor with breast cancer. Some clones in this sample may be carry-over from other donors' samples. Both conserved end residues are part of each CDR3. A D gene is named only where the DNA matches it firmly. Only some rows state a clone size, as once, few, many or a class for expanded clones.

v_gene: TRBV25-1
j_gene: TRBJ2-7
abundance: NA
d_gene: TRBD1
CDR3nt: TGTGCCAGCAGTGAATCGGACAGGCTCACCTACGAGCAGTACTTC
CDR3aa: CASSESDRLTYEQYF

v_gene: TRBV20-1
j_gene: TRBJ2-1
abundance: many
d_gene: NA
CDR3nt: TGCAGTGCTAGAAAGGGGGCGGGAGGTGACAATGAGCAGTTCTTC
CDR3aa: CSARKGAGGDNEQFF

v_gene: TRBV6-1
j_gene: TRBJ2-7
abundance: many
d_gene: NA
CDR3nt: TGTGCCACTTCAGCCGAACCCTACGAGCAGTACTTC
CDR3aa: CATSAEPYEQYF

v_gene: TRBV7-9
j_gene: TRBJ2-1
abundance: many
d_gene: NA
CDR3nt: TGTGCCAGCAGCCAGAAAGGCGGAGAGCAGTTCTTC
CDR3aa: CASSQKGGEQFF

v_gene: TRBV7-9
j_gene: TRBJ2-1
abundance: NA
d_gene: NA
CDR3nt: TGTGCCAGCAGCTTAAGTGGCGTCTACAATGAGCAGTTCTTC
CDR3aa: CASSLSGVYNEQFF

v_gene: TRBV30
j_gene: TRBJ2-7
abundance: many
d_gene: NA
CDR3nt: TGTGCCTGGAGTGTACGAGCGGCCCCCTACGAGCAGTACTTC
CDR3aa: CAWSVRAAPYEQYF

v_gene: TRBV5-1
j_gene: TRBJ2-2
abundance: many
d_gene: NA
CDR3nt: TGCGCCAGCAGCTTGGAGACGTCAACCGGGGAGCTGTTTTTT
CDR3aa: CASSLETSTGELFF

v_gene: TRBV27
j_gene: TRBJ2-6
abundance: once
d_gene: NA
CDR3nt: TGTGCCAGCGGGTGGGGGACTGGGGCCAACGTCCTGACTTTC
CDR3aa: CASGWGTGANVLTF

v_gene: TRBV7-9
j_gene: TRBJ1-2
abundance: many
d_gene: NA
CDR3nt: TGTGCCAGCAGCCCGTTGGACTACGTCGGTGGCTACACCTTC
CDR3aa: CASSPLDYVGGYTF

v_gene: TRBV6-2/TRBV6-3
j_gene: TRBJ2-7
abundance: few
d_gene: NA
CDR3nt: TGTGCCAGCAGTTATGGCCTTCTCTCCGAGCAGTACTTC
CDR3aa: CASSYGLLSEQYF

v_gene: TRBV11-2
j_gene: TRBJ1-3
abundance: many
d_gene: NA
CDR3nt: TGTGCCAGCAGCAGCAGTTGGGCCTCTGGAAACACCATATATTTT
CDR3aa: CASSSSWASGNTIYF

v_gene: TRBV30
j_gene: TRBJ2-3
abundance: few
d_gene: TRBD2
CDR3nt: TGTGCCTGCAGACTAGCGGTCCGGGATACGCAGTATTTT
CDR3aa: CACRLAVRDTQYF

v_gene: TRBV10-3
j_gene: TRBJ2-1
abundance: many
d_gene: TRBD2
CDR3nt: TGTGCCATCAGCGGACTAGCTGATTACAATGAGCAGTTCTTC
CDR3aa: CAISGLADYNEQFF

v_gene: TRBV12-3/TRBV12-4
j_gene: TRBJ1-6
abundance: many
d_gene: NA
CDR3nt: TGTGCCACCTCTCGGGGGGGGTCACCCCTCCACTTT
CDR3aa: CATSRGGSPLHF

v_gene: TRBV6-2/TRBV6-3
j_gene: TRBJ1-5
abundance: many
d_gene: NA
CDR3nt: TGTGCCAGCAGTTATTACAACAGGGAGGGCAATCAGCCCCAGCATTTT
CDR3aa: CASSYYNREGNQPQHF

v_gene: TRBV2
j_gene: TRBJ2-7
abundance: many
d_gene: NA
CDR3nt: TGTGCCAGCACCGGTCTCTACGAGCAGTACTTC
CDR3aa: CASTGLYEQYF

v_gene: TRBV5-1
j_gene: TRBJ2-7
abundance: NA
d_gene: NA
CDR3nt: TGCGCCAGCCGCTCTTGGACAGCCCTTCCCTACGAGCAGTACTTC
CDR3aa: CASRSWTALPYEQYF

v_gene: TRBV6-6
j_gene: TRBJ2-3
abundance: many
d_gene: TRBD2
CDR3nt: TGTGCCAGCAGTCACCCGGGACTAGGGGGCACAGATACGCAGTATTTT
CDR3aa: CASSHPGLGGTDTQYF

v_gene: TRBV2
j_gene: TRBJ1-5
abundance: NA
d_gene: NA
CDR3nt: TGTGCCAGCAGTGAAGCGGTAGGGTTTCAGCCCCAGCATTTT
CDR3aa: CASSEAVGFQPQHF

v_gene: TRBV2
j_gene: TRBJ2-2
abundance: many
d_gene: NA
CDR3nt: TGTGCCAGCAGAGGGACGGTCACCGGGGAGCTGTTTTTT
CDR3aa: CASRGTVTGELFF

v_gene: TRBV20-1
j_gene: TRBJ2-3
abundance: NA
d_gene: TRBD1
CDR3nt: TGCAGTGCTCTGACAGGGATGGGCAATCCGCCCCAGTATTTT
CDR3aa: CSALTGMGNPPQYF

v_gene: TRBV5-8
j_gene: TRBJ1-1
abundance: few
d_gene: NA
CDR3nt: TGTGCCAGCAGTTTCACGGGACGGTCGAACACTGAAGCTTTCTTT
CDR3aa: CASSFTGRSNTEAFF

v_gene: TRBV7-9
j_gene: TRBJ2-5
abundance: NA
d_gene: TRBD2
CDR3nt: TGTGCCAGCACCCGGACTAGCGGGAACACCGGGGAGACCCAGTACTTC
CDR3aa: CASTRTSGNTGETQYF

v_gene: TRBV15
j_gene: TRBJ2-1
abundance: many
d_gene: TRBD2
CDR3nt: TGTGCCACCAGCAGCAGACTAGCGGGAGTTCATGAGCAGTTCTTC
CDR3aa: CATSSRLAGVHEQFF

v_gene: TRBV6-5
j_gene: TRBJ2-5
abundance: many
d_gene: TRBD2
CDR3nt: TGTGCCAGCAGCACCGGGGGACTAGCGGTCCAAGAGACCCAGTACTTC
CDR3aa: CASSTGGLAVQETQYF

v_gene: TRBV12-5
j_gene: TRBJ1-6
abundance: many
d_gene: TRBD1
CDR3nt: TGTGCTAGTGGCAAGACAGGGGACAATTCACCCCTCCACTTT
CDR3aa: CASGKTGDNSPLHF

v_gene: TRBV15
j_gene: TRBJ1-1
abundance: NA
d_gene: NA
CDR3nt: TGTGCCACCAGCCCGGGCTGGCCTAAATATGACACTGAAGCTTTCTTT
CDR3aa: CATSPGWPKYDTEAFF

v_gene: TRBV29-1
j_gene: TRBJ1-2
abundance: NA
d_gene: NA
CDR3nt: TGCAGCGTTGAAGATCGAGGGGACGGCTACACCTTC
CDR3aa: CSVEDRGDGYTF

v_gene: TRBV19
j_gene: TRBJ1-5
abundance: many
d_gene: TRBD1
CDR3nt: TGTGCCAGTACGAGGGGGCAGGGTCAGCCCCAGCATTTT
CDR3aa: CASTRGQGQPQHF

v_gene: TRBV7-8
j_gene: TRBJ2-7
abundance: many
d_gene: NA
CDR3nt: TGTGCCAGCAGCTTGGTACACAGGGCGTACGAGCAGTACTTC
CDR3aa: CASSLVHRAYEQYF

v_gene: TRBV6-1
j_gene: TRBJ1-5
abundance: many
d_gene: NA
CDR3nt: TGTGCCAGCACCCCGGGGAGGGCTGAACGTTGGAATCAGCCCCAGCATTTT
CDR3aa: CASTPGRAERWNQPQHF

v_gene: TRBV5-1
j_gene: TRBJ2-3
abundance: many
d_gene: TRBD2
CDR3nt: TGCGCCAGCAACAAGCGACTAGCGGGGCAACGGGGGGGGGATACGCAGTATTTT
CDR3aa: CASNKRLAGQRGGDTQYF

v_gene: TRBV30
j_gene: TRBJ2-7
abundance: many
d_gene: TRBD2
CDR3nt: TGTGCCTGGAGTGTAAACCTAGCGGGAGCGGGGGAGCAGTACTTC
CDR3aa: CAWSVNLAGAGEQYF

v_gene: TRBV19
j_gene: TRBJ1-3
abundance: NA
d_gene: TRBD1
CDR3nt: TGTGCCAGTAGAGCAGTACGAGGACAGGGGGCTTTGTCCGGAAACACCATATATTTT
CDR3aa: CASRAVRGQGALSGNTIYF

v_gene: TRBV6-6
j_gene: TRBJ2-2
abundance: many
d_gene: NA
CDR3nt: TGTGCCAGCCGGCCGGGGCCCACCGGGGAGCTGTTTTTT
CDR3aa: CASRPGPTGELFF

v_gene: TRBV11-1
j_gene: TRBJ2-2
abundance: NA
d_gene: NA
CDR3nt: TGTGCCAGCAGCCCCCTAGGAAGCTGGTCCGGGGAGCTGTTTTTT
CDR3aa: CASSPLGSWSGELFF

v_gene: TRBV6-6
j_gene: TRBJ1-3
abundance: many
d_gene: NA
CDR3nt: TGTGCCAGCAGTTACCAGGGAATTGGAAACACCATATATTTT
CDR3aa: CASSYQGIGNTIYF

v_gene: TRBV9
j_gene: TRBJ2-5
abundance: NA
d_gene: NA
CDR3nt: TGTGCCAGCAGCGTAGTGGGCACCGAAGGGGAGACCCAGTACTTC
CDR3aa: CASSVVGTEGETQYF

v_gene: TRBV10-3
j_gene: TRBJ2-7
abundance: many
d_gene: TRBD2
CDR3nt: TGTGCCATCAGTACCCCTAGCGGGAGTAGCAACGAGCAGTACTTC
CDR3aa: CAISTPSGSSNEQYF

v_gene: TRBV3-1
j_gene: TRBJ2-3
abundance: NA
d_gene: NA
CDR3nt: TGTGCCGGCAGCTTTTGGGTGGGTACGCAGTATTTT
CDR3aa: CAGSFWVGTQYF

v_gene: TRBV7-7
j_gene: TRBJ2-4
abundance: NA
d_gene: TRBD2
CDR3nt: TGTGCTAGCAGCCCTGTAGCGGGAGGACTAGCGGGGGAACCGCTAGCCAAAAACATTCAGTACTTC
CDR3aa: CASSPVAGGLAGEPLAKNIQYF

v_gene: TRBV2
j_gene: TRBJ1-1
abundance: few
d_gene: NA
CDR3nt: TGTGCCAGCAGGAGGGAGGGCATGAACACTGAAGCTTTCTTT
CDR3aa: CASRREGMNTEAFF

v_gene: TRBV9
j_gene: TRBJ2-3
abundance: many
d_gene: NA
CDR3nt: TGTGCCAGCAGCGGTGGGGCCCCTGCGCTAGATACGCAGTATTTT
CDR3aa: CASSGGAPALDTQYF

v_gene: TRBV9
j_gene: TRBJ2-5
abundance: many
d_gene: NA
CDR3nt: TGTGCCAGCAGCGTAGGGGGACTGGTCCAAGAGACCCCGTACTTC
CDR3aa: CASSVGGLVQETPYF

v_gene: TRBV7-3
j_gene: TRBJ1-2
abundance: NA
d_gene: NA
CDR3nt: TGTGCCAGCAGCACGCCCCTCAAGGTGGGTGATGGCTACCCCTTC
CDR3aa: CASSTPLKVGDGYPF

v_gene: TRBV2
j_gene: TRBJ1-4
abundance: NA
d_gene: TRBD1
CDR3nt: TGTGCCAGCAGGGCTGGGACAGGGTTTTCGTTTGGAAAACTGTTTTTT
CDR3aa: CASRAGTGFSFGKLFF

v_gene: TRBV7-9
j_gene: TRBJ1-1
abundance: many
d_gene: NA
CDR3nt: TGTGCCAGCAGCTTAGAGGAGGCTTTCTTT
CDR3aa: CASSLEEAFF

v_gene: TRBV20-1
j_gene: TRBJ1-4
abundance: few
d_gene: TRBD1
CDR3nt: TGCAGTGCTGGACAGGGGGCTGGTGAAAAACTGTTTTTT
CDR3aa: CSAGQGAGEKLFF

v_gene: TRBV11-3
j_gene: TRBJ2-7
abundance: NA
d_gene: NA
CDR3nt: TGTGCCAGCAGCCCTTCTGGGCGGGCCGGGGTCGAGCAGTACTTC
CDR3aa: CASSPSGRAGVEQYF

v_gene: TRBV20-1
j_gene: TRBJ2-3
abundance: NA
d_gene: NA
CDR3nt: TGCAGTGCTAGTCCAACTGGCGGGCGGATGGTCAGCACAGATACGCAGTATTTT
CDR3aa: CSASPTGGRMVSTDTQYF

v_gene: TRBV6-6
j_gene: TRBJ1-2
abundance: many
d_gene: TRBD1
CDR3nt: TGTGCCAGCAGTTCGCCCCGGGACAGGCGGGATGGCTACACCTTC
CDR3aa: CASSSPRDRRDGYTF

v_gene: TRBV4-3
j_gene: TRBJ2-1
abundance: many
d_gene: TRBD1
CDR3nt: TGCGCCAGCAGCCAAGTCGTACGAGGGGGCGAGCAGTTCTTC
CDR3aa: CASSQVVRGGEQFF

v_gene: TRBV28
j_gene: TRBJ1-5
abundance: few
d_gene: TRBD1
CDR3nt: TGTGCCAGCAGTTTATTCCCGGGACAGGGGGCATGGCAGCCCCAGCATTTT
CDR3aa: CASSLFPGQGAWQPQHF

v_gene: TRBV7-2
j_gene: TRBJ1-1
abundance: NA
d_gene: NA
CDR3nt: TGTGCCAGCAGCTTAAAACAGGGTCGCTTGGCTGAAGCTATCTTT
CDR3aa: CASSLKQGRLAEAIF

v_gene: TRBV30
j_gene: TRBJ2-1
abundance: NA
d_gene: NA
CDR3nt: TGTGCCTGTGAGAGCGGCAGGAGCTCCTACAATGAGCAGTTCTTC
CDR3aa: CACESGRSSYNEQFF

v_gene: TRBV5-1
j_gene: TRBJ2-3
abundance: many
d_gene: TRBD1
CDR3nt: TGCGCCAGCAGCACACCAGGGGGTATCACAGATACGCAGTATTTT
CDR3aa: CASSTPGGITDTQYF

v_gene: TRBV6-2/TRBV6-3
j_gene: TRBJ2-7
abundance: many
d_gene: NA
CDR3nt: TGTGCCAGCAGCATTCCGACAGCCCGTTACGAGCAGTACTTC
CDR3aa: CASSIPTARYEQYF